This T cell receptor (beta chain) was identified in a study of blood T cell repertoires in COVID-19. Study in general: The origin of the acute and convalescent COVID-19 samples was the United States, Italy and Spain. Sources were T cells, B-cell-depleted T cells, or PBMCs; the material itself was cDNA or gDNA.

Assignment of participants to cohorts was predicated upon participant-reported clinical history. CDR1 WNHNN and CDR2 SYGVQD come from the germline V gene (reference sequence). The CDR3 loop spans 14 amino acids. Trimming took off 2 bases at V and 8 bases at J, with 15 bases between the two ends. Clones were read by immunoSEQ multiplex PCR, and TCRdb kept only the in-frame ones, dropping some. Seen here are 160,000 or so clones, about 84% observed once, and the top ten hold about 6%. Sequencing used PBMCs or T cells enriched from blood (not recorded which). The receptor was isolated from a woman in her 40s with acute COVID-19. The chain links TRBV10-1 to TRBJ1-1; D possibly corresponds to TRBD1 (5 bases). This CDR3 reads CASSEPNRQPEAFF. As DNA, the CDR3 is TGCGCCAGCAGTGAGCCAAACCGACAGCCAGAAGCTTTCTTT.